These 5 T cell receptor beta chains were all obtained from the same sample, sequenced in a study of blood T cell repertoires in COVID-19. Profiling relied on immunoSEQ multiplex PCR, and the TCRdb table lists in-frame clones only, not all of them. The table shows approximately 160,000 clones, with 84% occurring only once. Sequencing used peripheral blood. Receptors originate from a middle-aged man who had recovered from COVID-19.

In its sample, this clone was seen once. The gene calls are TRBV4-3 and TRBJ1-4; TRBD1 agrees at 8 bases. The CDR3 contains 15 residues. Per the germline V gene, CDR1 is LGHNA and CDR2 is YSLEER. V trimming: 0 bases; J trimming: 7 bases; junction bases outside the gene matches: 4. CDR3 in amino acids: CASSQDRTGIEKLFF. In DNA, the CDR3 is TGCGCCAGCAGCCAAGATCGGACAGGGATTGAAAAACTGTTTTTT.

This chain joins TRBV2 and TRBJ1-2, with 9 bases that match TRBD1. The V gene end was trimmed by 6 bases and the J gene end by 5 bases; junction bases not matched to a gene: 7. The CDR3 has 14 residues. CDR1 is SNHLY and CDR2 is FYNNEI in the germline V gene. The CDR3, as DNA: TGTGCCAGCAGCGCCACCGGACAGGGGTATGGCTACACCTTC. It specifies CASSATGQGYGYTF.

V and J are TRBV9 and TRBJ2-1; 8 nucleotides agree with TRBD2. Germline V gene data show CDR1 as SGDLS and CDR2 as YYNGEE. There are 16 residues in the CDR3. V lost 4 bases to trimming and J lost 3 bases; unmatched junction nucleotides: 9. CDR3 sequence: CASSITGTSNYNEQFF. CDR3 DNA sequence: TGTGCCAGCAGCATCACCGGGACTAGTAACTACAATGAGCAGTTCTTC.

The chain carries TRBV11-3 and TRBJ2-1, with 12 bases lining up with TRBD2. With V trimmed by 5 bases and J by 3 bases, 11 bases remained unmatched. This CDR3 contains 18 residues. Germline lookup yields CDR1 SGHNT and CDR2 YENEEA. The CDR3 DNA reads TGTGCCAGCAGCACTCTAGCGGGGGGGCCGGTCTTCTACAATGAGCAGTTCTTC. Amino acids: CASSTLAGGPVFYNEQFF.

This clone was seen only once. V usage is TRBV11-3 and J usage is TRBJ1-1, with 8 bases aligning to TRBD1. J gave up 1 base and V 5 bases, and 3 bases lay outside the gene matches. Germline loops: CDR1 SGHNT, CDR2 YENEEA. The CDR3 is 14 residues long. This CDR3 reads CASSPGQANTEAFF. The CDR3 region has the DNA TGTGCCAGCAGCCCGGGACAGGCGAACACTGAAGCTTTCTTT.